Listed here are 3 T cell receptor beta chains from one sample, sequenced in a study of T-cell reconstitution after alpha-beta-depleted transplantation in children. Preparing the TCRbeta library involved the use of unique molecular identifiers. A single record per CDR3 protein comes from TCRdb applying MiXCR to the PCR reads. Altogether more than 200,000 distinct CDR3 sequences are present, roughly 26% being singletons, with the ten largest covering about 2.6%. The sample consisted of PBMCs, taken before TCRalphabeta/CD19-depleted stem cell transplant. The source of these receptors is a girl aged 2 to 9 with Fanconi anemia, due to receive a stem cell transplant.

This clonotype was found a few times. This chain joins TRBV20-1 and TRBJ2-2; 10 positions match TRBD2. The ends lost 1 base at V and 7 bases at J; junction bases unmatched: 6. This CDR3 is built from 15 residues. CDR1 is DFQATT and CDR2 is SNEGSKA in the germline V gene (reference sequence). DNA of the CDR3: TGCAGTGCTAGAGCCGTAGCGGGAGGAATCGGGGAGCTGTTTTTT. As protein: CSARAVAGGIGELFF.

The CDR3 reads CASSLTTSGDQSYNEQFF. The CDR3, as DNA: TGTGCCAGCAGCTTAACAACTAGCGGGGACCAATCCTACAATGAGCAGTTCTTC. V usage is TRBV13 and J usage is TRBJ2-1, with 10 bases that match TRBD2. V was clipped by 2 bases and J by 1 base; unmatched bases: 8. The germline CDR1 and CDR2 sequences are PRHDT and FYEKMQ (reference sequence). This CDR3 comprises 18 residues.

This clonotype was recorded at least ten times. This chain joins TRBV12-3 or TRBV12-4 and TRBJ2-1; a possible D gene is TRBD2 (6 bases). The V end was cut by 7 bases, the J end by 7 bases, with 23 bases between. The CDR3 sequence is 16 residues long. In nucleotides, the CDR3 is TGTGCCAGCACCCTCTTCGGAGGGAACGTGAGGAATGAGCAGTTCTTC. This translates into CASTLFGGNVRNEQFF.